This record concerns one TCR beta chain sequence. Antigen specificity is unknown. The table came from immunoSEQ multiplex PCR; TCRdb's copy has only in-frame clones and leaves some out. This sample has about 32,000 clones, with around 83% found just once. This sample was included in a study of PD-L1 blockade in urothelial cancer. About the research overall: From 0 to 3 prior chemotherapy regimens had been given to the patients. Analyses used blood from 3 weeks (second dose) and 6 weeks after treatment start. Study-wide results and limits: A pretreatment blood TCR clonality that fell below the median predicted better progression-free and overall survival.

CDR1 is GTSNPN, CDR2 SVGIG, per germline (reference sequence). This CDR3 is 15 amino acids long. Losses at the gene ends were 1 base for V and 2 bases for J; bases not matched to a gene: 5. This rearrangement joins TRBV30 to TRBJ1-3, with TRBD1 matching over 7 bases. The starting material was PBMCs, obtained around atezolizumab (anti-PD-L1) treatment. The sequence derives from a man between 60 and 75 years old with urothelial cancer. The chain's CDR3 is CAWSADRAAGNTIYF. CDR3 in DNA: TGTGCCTGGAGTGCAGACAGGGCAGCTGGAAACACCATATATTTT. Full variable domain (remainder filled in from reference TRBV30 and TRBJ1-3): SQTIHQWPATLVQPVGSPLSLECTVEGTSNPNLYWYRQAAGRGLQLLFYSVGIGQISSEVPQNLSASRPQDRQFILSSKKLLLSDSGFYLCAWSADRAAGNTIYFGEGSWLTVV.